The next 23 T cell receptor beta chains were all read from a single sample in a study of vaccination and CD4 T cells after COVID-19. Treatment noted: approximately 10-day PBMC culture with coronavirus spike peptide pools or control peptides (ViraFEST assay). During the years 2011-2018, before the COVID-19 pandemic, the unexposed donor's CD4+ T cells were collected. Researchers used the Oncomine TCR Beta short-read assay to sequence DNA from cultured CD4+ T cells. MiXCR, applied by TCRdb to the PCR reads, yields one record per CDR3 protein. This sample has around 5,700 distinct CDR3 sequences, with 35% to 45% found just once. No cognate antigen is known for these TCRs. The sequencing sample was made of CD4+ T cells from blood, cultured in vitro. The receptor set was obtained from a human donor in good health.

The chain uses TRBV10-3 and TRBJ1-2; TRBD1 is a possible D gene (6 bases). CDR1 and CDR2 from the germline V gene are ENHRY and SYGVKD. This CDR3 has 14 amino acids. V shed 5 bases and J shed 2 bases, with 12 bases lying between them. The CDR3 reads CAISLDSPNYGYTF. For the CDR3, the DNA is TGTGCCATCAGTCTGGACAGCCCCAACTATGGCTACACCTTC.

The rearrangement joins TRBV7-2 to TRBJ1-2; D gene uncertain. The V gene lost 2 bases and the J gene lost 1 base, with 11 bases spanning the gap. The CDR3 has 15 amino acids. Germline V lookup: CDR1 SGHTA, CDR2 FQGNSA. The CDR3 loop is CASSLSVNINYGYTF. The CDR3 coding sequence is TGTGCCAGCAGCTTATCAGTGAATATTAACTATGGCTACACCTTC.

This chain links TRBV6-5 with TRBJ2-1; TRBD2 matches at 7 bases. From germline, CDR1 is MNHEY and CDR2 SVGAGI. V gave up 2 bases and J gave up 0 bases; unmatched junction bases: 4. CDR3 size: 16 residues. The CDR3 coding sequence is TGTGCCAGCAGTTACAGACGGGGGGACTCCTACAATGAGCAGTTCTTC. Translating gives CASSYRRGDSYNEQFF.

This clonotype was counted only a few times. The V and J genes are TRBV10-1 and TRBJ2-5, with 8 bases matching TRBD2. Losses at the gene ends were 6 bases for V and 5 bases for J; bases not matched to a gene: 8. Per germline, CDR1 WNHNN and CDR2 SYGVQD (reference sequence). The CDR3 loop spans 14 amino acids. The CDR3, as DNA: TGCGCCAGCAGCCCAGCGGGGGCTGGGGAGACCCAGTACTTC. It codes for CASSPAGAGETQYF.

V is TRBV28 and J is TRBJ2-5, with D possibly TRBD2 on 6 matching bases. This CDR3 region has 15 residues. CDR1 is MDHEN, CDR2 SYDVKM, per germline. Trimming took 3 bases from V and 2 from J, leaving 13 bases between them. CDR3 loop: CASSFTRGFQETQYF. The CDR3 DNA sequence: TGTGCCAGCAGTTTCACCCGGGGGTTTCAAGAGACCCAGTACTTC.

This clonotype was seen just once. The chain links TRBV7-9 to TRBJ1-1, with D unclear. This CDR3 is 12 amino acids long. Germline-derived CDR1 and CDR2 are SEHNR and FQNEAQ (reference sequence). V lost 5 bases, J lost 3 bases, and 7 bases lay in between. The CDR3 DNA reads TGTGCCAGCAGCGCAAGCTACACTGAAGCTTTCTTT. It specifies CASSASYTEAFF.

CDR3 DNA sequence: TGTGCCAGTAGTATCCGGGACAGGGGGACAGGGGGACGTCAGCCCCAGCATTTT. Residues: CASSIRDRGTGGRQPQHF. V gene TRBV19 combines with J gene TRBJ1-5; 11 nucleotides match TRBD1. The germline CDR1 and CDR2 sequences are LNHDA and SQIVND (reference sequence). CDR3 size: 18 residues. V lost 3 bases and J lost 6; bases outside the gene matches: 13.

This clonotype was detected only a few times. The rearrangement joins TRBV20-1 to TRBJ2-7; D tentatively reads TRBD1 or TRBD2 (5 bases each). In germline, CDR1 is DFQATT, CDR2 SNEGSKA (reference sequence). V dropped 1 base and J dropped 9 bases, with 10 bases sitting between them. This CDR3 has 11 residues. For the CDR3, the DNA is TGCAGTGCTAGAGCGAGGGGAACGCAGTACTTC. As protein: CSARARGTQYF.

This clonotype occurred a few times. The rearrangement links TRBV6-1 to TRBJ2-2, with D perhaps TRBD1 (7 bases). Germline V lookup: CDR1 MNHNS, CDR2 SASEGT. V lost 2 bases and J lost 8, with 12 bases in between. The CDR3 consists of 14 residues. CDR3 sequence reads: CASSETGEAGELFF. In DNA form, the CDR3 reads TGTGCCAGCAGTGAAACAGGGGAGGCGGGGGAGCTGTTTTTT.

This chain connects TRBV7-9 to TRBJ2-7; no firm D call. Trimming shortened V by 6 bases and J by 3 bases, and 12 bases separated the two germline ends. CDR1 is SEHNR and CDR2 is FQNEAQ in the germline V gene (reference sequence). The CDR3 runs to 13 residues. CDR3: CASSSGRIYEQYF. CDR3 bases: TGTGCCAGCAGTTCCGGACGGATCTACGAGCAGTACTTC.

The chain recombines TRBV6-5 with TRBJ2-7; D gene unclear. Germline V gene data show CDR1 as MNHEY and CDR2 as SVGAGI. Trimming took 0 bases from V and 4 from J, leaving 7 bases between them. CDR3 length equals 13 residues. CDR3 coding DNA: TGTGCCAGCAGTTACTCGATGGATTACGAGCAGTACTTC. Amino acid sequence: CASSYSMDYEQYF.

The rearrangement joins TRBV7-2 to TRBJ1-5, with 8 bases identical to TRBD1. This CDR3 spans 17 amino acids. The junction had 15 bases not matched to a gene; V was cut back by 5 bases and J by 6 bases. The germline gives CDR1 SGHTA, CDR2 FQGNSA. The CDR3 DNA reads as TGTGCCAGCAGCCGGGGAGCAGGGGGCGTAGGTTCTCAGCCCCAGCATTTT. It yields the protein CASSRGAGGVGSQPQHF. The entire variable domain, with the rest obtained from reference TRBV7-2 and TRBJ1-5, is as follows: GAGVSQSPSNKVTEKGKDVELRCDPISGHTALYWYRQSLGQGLEFLIYFQGNSAPDKSGLPSDRFSAERTGGSVSTLTIQRTQQEDSAVYLCASSRGAGGVGSQPQHFGDGTRLSIL.

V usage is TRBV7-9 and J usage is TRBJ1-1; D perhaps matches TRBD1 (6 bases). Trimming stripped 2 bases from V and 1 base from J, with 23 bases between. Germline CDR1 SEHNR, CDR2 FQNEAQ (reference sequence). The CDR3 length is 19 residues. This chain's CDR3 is CASSLSSHRAVKSNTEAFF. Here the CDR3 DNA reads TGTGCCAGCAGCTTATCATCCCACAGGGCGGTGAAGTCGAACACTGAAGCTTTCTTT.

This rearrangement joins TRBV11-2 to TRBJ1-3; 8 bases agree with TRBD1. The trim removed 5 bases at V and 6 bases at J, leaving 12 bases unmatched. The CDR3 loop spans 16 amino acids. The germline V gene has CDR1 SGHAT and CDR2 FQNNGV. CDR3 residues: CASSPLQGGLENTIYF. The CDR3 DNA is TGTGCCAGCAGCCCTTTACAGGGGGGACTGGAAAACACCATATATTTT.

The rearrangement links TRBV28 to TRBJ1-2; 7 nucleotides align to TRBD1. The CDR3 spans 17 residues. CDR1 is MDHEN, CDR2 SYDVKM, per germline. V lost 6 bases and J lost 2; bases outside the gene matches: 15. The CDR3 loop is CASRLGTVNTHNYGYTF. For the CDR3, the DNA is TGTGCCAGCAGATTAGGGACAGTCAACACCCACAACTATGGCTACACCTTC.

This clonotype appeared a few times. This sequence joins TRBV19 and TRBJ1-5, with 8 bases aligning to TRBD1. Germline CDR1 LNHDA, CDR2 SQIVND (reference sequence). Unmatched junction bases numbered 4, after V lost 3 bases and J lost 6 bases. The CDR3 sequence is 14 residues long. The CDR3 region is CASSMDRVVQPQHF. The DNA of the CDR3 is TGTGCCAGTAGTATGGACAGGGTTGTTCAGCCCCAGCATTTT.

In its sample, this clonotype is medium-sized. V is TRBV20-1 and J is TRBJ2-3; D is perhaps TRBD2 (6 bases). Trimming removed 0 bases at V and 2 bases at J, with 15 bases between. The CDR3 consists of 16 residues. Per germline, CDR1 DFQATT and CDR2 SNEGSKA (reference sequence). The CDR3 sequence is CSARDRAGSVTDTQYF. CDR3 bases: TGCAGTGCTAGAGATCGCGCCGGGAGTGTCACAGATACGCAGTATTTT.

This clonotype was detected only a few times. CDR3 DNA: TGTGCCATCAGTGGATTGAACACCATATATTTT. This translates into CAISGLNTIYF. The chain couples TRBV10-3 to TRBJ1-3, with no clear D. Germline CDR1 reads ENHRY; CDR2 reads SYGVKD. V dropped 4 bases and J dropped 7 bases, with 5 bases sitting between them. The CDR3 has 11 residues.

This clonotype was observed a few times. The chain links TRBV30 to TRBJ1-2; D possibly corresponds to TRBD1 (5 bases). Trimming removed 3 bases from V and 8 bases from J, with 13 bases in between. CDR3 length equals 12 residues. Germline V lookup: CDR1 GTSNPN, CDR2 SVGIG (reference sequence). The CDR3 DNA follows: TGTGCCTGGAGAAGCTTAAGGGGCGGCTACACCTTC. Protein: CAWRSLRGGYTF. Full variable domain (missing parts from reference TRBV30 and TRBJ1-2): SQTIHQWPATLVQPVGSPLSLECTVEGTSNPNLYWYRQAAGRGLQLLFYSVGIGQISSEVPQNLSASRPQDRQFILSSKKLLLSDSGFYLCAWRSLRGGYTFGSGTRLTVV.

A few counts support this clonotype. The CDR3 nucleotides are TGTGCCAGTAGTATAGGGGACAGGGGATTAGGTCAGCCCCAGCATTTT. It is translated as CASSIGDRGLGQPQHF. This chain uses TRBV19 with TRBJ1-5; 10 bases are shared with TRBD1. The CDR3 is 16 amino acids. Trimming took 1 base from V and 6 from J; bases not matched to a gene: 6. Germline CDR1 is LNHDA and CDR2 is SQIVND (reference sequence).

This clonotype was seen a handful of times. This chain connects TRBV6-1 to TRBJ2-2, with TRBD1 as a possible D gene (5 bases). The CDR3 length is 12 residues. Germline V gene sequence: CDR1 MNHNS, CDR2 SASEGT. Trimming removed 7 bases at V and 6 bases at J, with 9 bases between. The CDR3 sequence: CASTQGSGELFF. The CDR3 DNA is TGTGCCAGCACCCAGGGATCCGGGGAGCTGTTTTTT.

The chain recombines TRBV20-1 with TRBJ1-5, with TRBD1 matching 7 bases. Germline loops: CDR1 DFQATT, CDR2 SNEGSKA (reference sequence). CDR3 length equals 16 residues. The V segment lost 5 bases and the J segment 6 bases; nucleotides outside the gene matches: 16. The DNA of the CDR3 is TGCAGTGCTGGGGGAGGGGGCGCGTTGCCGGGTCAGCCCCAGCATTTT. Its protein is CSAGGGGALPGQPQHF.

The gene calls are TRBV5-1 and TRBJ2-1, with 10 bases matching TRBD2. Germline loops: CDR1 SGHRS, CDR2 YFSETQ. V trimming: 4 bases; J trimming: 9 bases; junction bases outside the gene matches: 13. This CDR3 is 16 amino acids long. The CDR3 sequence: CASSREPSGSISEQFF. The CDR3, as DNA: TGCGCCAGCAGCCGAGAACCTAGCGGGAGCATCAGTGAGCAGTTCTTC.